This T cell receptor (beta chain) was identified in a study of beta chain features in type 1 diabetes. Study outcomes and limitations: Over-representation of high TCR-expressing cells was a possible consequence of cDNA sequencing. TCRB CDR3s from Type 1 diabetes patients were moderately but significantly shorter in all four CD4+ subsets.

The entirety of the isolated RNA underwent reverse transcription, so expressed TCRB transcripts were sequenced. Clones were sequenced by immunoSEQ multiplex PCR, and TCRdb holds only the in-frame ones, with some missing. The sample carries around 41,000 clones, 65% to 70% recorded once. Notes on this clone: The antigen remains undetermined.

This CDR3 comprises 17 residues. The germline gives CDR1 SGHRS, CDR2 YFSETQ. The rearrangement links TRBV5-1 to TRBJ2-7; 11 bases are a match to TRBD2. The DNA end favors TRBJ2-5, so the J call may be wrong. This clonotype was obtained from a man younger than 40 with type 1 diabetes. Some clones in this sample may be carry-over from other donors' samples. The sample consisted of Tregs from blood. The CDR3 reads CASSILAGGQYQETQYF. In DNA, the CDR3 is TGCGCCAGCAGCATCCTAGCGGGGGGCCAGTACCAAGAGACCCAGTACTTC.